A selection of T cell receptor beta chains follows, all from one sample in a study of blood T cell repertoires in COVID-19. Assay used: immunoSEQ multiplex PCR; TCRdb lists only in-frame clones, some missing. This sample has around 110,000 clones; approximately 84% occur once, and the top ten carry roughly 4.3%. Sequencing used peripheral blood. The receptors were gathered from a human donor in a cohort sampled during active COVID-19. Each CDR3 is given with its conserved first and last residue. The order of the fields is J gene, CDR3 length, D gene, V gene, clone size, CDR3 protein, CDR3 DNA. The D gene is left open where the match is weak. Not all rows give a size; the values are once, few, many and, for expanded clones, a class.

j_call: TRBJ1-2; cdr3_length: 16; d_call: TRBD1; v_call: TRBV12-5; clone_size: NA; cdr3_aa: CASGLVAGTVNYGYTF; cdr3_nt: TGTGCTAGTGGTTTGGTAGCCGGGACAGTTAACTATGGCTACACCTTC
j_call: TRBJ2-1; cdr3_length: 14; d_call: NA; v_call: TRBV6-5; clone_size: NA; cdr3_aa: CASSLQGGSNEQFF; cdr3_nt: TGTGCCAGCAGTCTACAGGGTGGGTCCAATGAGCAGTTCTTC
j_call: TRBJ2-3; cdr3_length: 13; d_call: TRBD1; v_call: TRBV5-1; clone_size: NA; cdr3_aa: CASSTLDRETQYF; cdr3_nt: TGCGCCAGCAGCACTCTAGACAGGGAAACGCAGTATTTT
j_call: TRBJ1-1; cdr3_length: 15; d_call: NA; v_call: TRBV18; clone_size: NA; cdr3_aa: CASSPVVHKNTEAFF; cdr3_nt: TGTGCCAGCTCACCTGTTGTGCACAAGAACACTGAAGCTTTCTTT
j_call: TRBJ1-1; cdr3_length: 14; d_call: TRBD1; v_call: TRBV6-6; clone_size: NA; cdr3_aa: CASTYGQGGTEAFF; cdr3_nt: TGTGCCAGCACCTATGGGCAGGGGGGCACTGAAGCTTTCTTT
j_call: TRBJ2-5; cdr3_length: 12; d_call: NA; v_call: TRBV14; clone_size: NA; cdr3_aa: CASSPSAKTQYF; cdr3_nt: TGTGCCAGCAGCCCCAGTGCCAAGACCCAGTACTTC
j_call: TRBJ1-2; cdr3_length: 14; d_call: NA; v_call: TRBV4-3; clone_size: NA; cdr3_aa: CASSQEQGPGGYTF; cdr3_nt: TGCGCCAGCAGCCAAGAACAGGGCCCGGGTGGCTACACCTTC
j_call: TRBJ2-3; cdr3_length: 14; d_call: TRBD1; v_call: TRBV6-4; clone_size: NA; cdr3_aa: CASSDQGAVDTQYF; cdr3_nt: TGTGCCAGCAGTGACCAGGGGGCGGTAGATACGCAGTATTTT
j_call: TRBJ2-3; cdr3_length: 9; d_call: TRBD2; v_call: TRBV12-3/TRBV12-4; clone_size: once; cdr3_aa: CASGTMQYF; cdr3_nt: TGTGCCAGCGGGACTATGCAGTATTTT
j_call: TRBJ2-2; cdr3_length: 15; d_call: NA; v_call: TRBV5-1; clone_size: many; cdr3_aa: CASSLEGEYTGELFF; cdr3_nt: TGCGCCAGCAGCTTGGAGGGAGAGTACACCGGGGAGCTGTTTTTT
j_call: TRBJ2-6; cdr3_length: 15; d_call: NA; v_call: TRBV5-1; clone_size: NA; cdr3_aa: CASSFSGDGANVLTF; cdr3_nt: TGCGCCAGCAGCTTTTCGGGGGATGGGGCCAACGTCCTGACTTTC
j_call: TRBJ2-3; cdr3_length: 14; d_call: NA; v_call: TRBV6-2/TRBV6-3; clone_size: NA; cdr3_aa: CASSYSTGIDTQYF; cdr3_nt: TGTGCCAGCAGTTACTCGACCGGGATTGATACGCAGTATTTT
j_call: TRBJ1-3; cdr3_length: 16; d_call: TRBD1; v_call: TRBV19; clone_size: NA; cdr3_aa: CASSRRQGNSGNTIYF; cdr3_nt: TGTGCCAGTAGTAGAAGACAGGGAAACTCTGGAAACACCATATATTTT
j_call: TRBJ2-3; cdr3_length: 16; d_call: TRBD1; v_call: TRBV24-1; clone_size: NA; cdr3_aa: CATSDFGQVGTDTQYF; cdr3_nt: TGTGCCACCAGTGACTTTGGACAGGTAGGCACAGATACGCAGTATTTT
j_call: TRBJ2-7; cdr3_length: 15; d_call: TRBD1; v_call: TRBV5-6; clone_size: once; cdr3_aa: CASYSPGQGSYEQYF; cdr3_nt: TGTGCCAGCTATTCCCCGGGACAGGGCTCCTACGAGCAGTACTTC
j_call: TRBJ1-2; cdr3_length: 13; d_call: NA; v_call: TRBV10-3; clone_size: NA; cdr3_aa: CAISESNTEGYTF; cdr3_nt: TGTGCCATCAGTGAGTCGAATACTGAAGGCTACACCTTC
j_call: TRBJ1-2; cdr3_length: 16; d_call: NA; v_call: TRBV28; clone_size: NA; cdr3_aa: CASSPHTRQGGSGYTF; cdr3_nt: TGTGCCAGCAGTCCCCACACCCGGCAGGGAGGGAGTGGCTACACCTTC
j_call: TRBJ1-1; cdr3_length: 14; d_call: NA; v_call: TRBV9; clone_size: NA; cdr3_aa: CASSANQENTEAFF; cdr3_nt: TGTGCCAGCAGCGCCAACCAGGAGAACACTGAAGCTTTCTTT
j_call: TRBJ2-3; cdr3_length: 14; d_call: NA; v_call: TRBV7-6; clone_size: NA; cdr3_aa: CASSLYRLSDTQYF; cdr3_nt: TGTGCCAGCAGCTTATACAGGCTATCAGATACGCAGTATTTT
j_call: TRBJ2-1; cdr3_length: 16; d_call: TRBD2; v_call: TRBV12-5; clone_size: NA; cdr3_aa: CASGLVLSGSADEQFF; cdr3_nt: TGTGCTAGTGGTTTGGTACTTAGCGGGAGCGCCGATGAGCAGTTCTTC
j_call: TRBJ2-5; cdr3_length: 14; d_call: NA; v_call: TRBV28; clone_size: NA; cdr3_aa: CASTLFGDQETQYF; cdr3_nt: TGTGCCAGCACTCTTTTTGGAGATCAAGAGACCCAGTACTTC
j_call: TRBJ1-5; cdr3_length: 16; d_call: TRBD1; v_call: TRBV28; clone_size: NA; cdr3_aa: CASSLPGQGKVQPQHF; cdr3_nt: TGTGCCAGCAGTTTACCCGGACAGGGGAAAGTACAGCCCCAGCATTTT
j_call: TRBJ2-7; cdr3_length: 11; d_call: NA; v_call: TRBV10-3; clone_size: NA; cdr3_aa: CAISDSYEQYF; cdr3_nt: TGTGCCATCAGTGACAGTTACGAGCAGTACTTC
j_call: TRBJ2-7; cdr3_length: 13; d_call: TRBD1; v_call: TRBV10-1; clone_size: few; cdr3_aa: CASPQGATYEQYF; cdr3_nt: TGCGCCAGTCCGCAGGGGGCCACCTACGAGCAGTACTTC
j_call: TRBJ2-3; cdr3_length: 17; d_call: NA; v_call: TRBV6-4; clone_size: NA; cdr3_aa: CASSDSTGTYYTDTQYF; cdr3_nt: TGTGCCAGCAGTGACTCGACAGGGACTTACTACACAGATACGCAGTATTTT
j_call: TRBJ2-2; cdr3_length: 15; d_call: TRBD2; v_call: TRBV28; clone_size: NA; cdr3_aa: CASSWGLQNTGELFF; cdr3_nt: TGTGCCAGCAGTTGGGGACTACAGAACACCGGGGAGCTGTTTTTT
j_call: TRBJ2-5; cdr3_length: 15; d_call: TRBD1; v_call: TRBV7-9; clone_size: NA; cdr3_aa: CASSLLGQGVETQYF; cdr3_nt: TGTGCCAGCAGCCTCTTGGGACAGGGAGTGGAGACCCAGTACTTC
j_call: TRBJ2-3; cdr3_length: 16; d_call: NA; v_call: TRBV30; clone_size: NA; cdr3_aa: CAWSLRDLIATDTQYF; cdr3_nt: TGTGCCTGGAGCTTAAGGGACTTAATAGCGACAGATACGCAGTATTTT
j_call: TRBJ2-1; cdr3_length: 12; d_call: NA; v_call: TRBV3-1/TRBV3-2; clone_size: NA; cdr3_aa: CASSMRYNEQFF; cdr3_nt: TGTGCCAGCTCGATGAGGTACAATGAGCAGTTCTTC
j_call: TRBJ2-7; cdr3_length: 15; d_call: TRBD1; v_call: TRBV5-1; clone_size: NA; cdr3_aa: CASSSGTAFGYEQYF; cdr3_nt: TGCGCCAGCAGCTCCGGGACAGCGTTCGGCTACGAGCAGTACTTC
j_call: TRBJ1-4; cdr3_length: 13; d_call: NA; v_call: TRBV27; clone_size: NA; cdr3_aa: CASMGRGNEKLFF; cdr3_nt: TGTGCCAGCATGGGTCGGGGGAATGAAAAACTGTTTTTT
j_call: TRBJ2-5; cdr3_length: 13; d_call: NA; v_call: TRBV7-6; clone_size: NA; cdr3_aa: CASTQGGRETQYF; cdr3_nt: TGTGCCAGCACCCAGGGGGGTCGGGAGACCCAGTACTTC
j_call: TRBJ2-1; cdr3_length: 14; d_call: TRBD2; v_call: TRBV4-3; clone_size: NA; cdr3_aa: CASSQDRSGSEQFF; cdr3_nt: TGCGCCAGCAGCCAAGACCGCAGCGGGAGTGAGCAGTTCTTC
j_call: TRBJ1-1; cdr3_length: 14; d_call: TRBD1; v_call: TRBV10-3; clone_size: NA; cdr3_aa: CAISVYTGATEAFF; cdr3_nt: TGTGCCATCAGTGTTTATACAGGGGCCACTGAAGCTTTCTTT
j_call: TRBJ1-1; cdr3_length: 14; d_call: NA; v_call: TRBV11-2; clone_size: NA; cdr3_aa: CASSLARELTEAFF; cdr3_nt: TGTGCCAGCAGCTTAGCTCGGGAACTCACTGAAGCTTTCTTT
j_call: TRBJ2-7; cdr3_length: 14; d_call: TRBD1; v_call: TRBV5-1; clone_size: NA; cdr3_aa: CASSWGTETYEQYF; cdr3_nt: TGCGCCAGCAGCTGGGGGACAGAAACATACGAGCAGTACTTC
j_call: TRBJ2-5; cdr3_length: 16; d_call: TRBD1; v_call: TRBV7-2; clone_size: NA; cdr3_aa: CASSQSGRGRKETQYF; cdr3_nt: TGTGCCAGCAGCCAATCGGGCAGGGGGCGAAAAGAGACCCAGTACTTC
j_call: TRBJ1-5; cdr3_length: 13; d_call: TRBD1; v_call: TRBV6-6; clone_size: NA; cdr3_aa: CASKGQGDQPQHF; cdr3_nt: TGTGCCAGCAAGGGACAGGGAGATCAGCCCCAGCATTTT
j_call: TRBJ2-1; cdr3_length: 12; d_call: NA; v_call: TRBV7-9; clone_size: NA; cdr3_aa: CASSLDYFEQFF; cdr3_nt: TGTGCCAGCAGCCTTGACTATTTTGAGCAGTTCTTC
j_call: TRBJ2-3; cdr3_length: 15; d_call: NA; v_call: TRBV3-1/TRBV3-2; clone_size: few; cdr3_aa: CASSQGLAPPDTQYF; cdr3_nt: TGTGCCAGCAGCCAAGGCTTAGCGCCCCCAGATACGCAGTATTTT
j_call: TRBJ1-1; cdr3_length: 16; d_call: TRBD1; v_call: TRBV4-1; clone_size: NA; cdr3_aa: CASSRPFPGGGTEAFF; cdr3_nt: TGCGCCAGCAGCCGCCCATTCCCAGGGGGAGGCACTGAAGCTTTCTTT
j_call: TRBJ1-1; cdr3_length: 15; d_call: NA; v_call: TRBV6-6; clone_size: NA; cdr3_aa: CASSYSYGEGTEAFF; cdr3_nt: TGTGCCAGCAGTTACTCGTACGGGGAAGGGACTGAAGCTTTCTTT
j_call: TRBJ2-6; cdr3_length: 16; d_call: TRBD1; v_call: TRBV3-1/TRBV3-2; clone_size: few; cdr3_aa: CASSQLGQSGANVLTF; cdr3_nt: TGTGCCAGCAGCCAACTGGGACAGTCTGGGGCCAACGTCCTGACTTTC
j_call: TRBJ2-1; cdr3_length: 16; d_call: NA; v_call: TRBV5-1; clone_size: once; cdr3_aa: CASSLDDSRLGGEQFF; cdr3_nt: TGCGCCAGCAGCCTCGACGACTCCAGACTGGGGGGTGAGCAGTTCTTC
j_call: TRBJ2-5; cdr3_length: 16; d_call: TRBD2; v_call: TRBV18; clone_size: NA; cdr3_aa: CASSPRRTSAGETQYF; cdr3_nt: TGTGCCAGCTCACCAAGGAGGACTAGCGCCGGGGAGACCCAGTACTTC
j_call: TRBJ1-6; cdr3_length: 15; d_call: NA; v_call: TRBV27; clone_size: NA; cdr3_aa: CASDLGEGKESPLHF; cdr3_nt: TGTGCCAGCGACCTGGGAGAAGGAAAGGAATCACCCCTCCACTTT
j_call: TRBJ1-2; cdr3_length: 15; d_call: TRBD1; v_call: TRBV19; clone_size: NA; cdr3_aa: CASSTRQGANYGYTF; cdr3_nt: TGTGCCAGTAGTACCCGACAGGGAGCCAACTATGGCTACACCTTC
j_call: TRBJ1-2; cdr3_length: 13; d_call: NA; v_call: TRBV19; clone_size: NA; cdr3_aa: CASSIGGADGYTF; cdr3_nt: TGTGCCAGTAGTATCGGGGGAGCCGATGGCTACACCTTC
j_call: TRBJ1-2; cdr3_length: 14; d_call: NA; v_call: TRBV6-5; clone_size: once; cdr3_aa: CASSNSGIRYGYTF; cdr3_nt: TGTGCCAGCAGTAATAGTGGTATCCGCTATGGCTACACCTTC
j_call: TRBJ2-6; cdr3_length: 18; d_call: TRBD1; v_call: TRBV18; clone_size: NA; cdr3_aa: CASSPQTGMSGGANVLTF; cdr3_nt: TGTGCCAGCTCACCGCAGACAGGGATGTCGGGGGGGGCCAACGTCCTGACTTTC
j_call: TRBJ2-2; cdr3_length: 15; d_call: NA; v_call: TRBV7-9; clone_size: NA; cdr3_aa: CASSSTKQNTGELFF; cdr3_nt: TGTGCCAGCAGCTCAACCAAGCAGAACACCGGGGAGCTGTTTTTT
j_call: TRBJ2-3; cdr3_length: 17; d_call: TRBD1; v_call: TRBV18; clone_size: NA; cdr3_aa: CASSPRTGGSGTDTQYF; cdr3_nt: TGTGCCAGCTCACCCCGGACAGGGGGGTCTGGCACAGATACGCAGTATTTT
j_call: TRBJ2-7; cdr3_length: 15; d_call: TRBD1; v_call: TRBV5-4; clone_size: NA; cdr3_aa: CASSLGQGSSYEQYF; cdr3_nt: TGTGCCAGCAGCTTGGGACAGGGGAGCTCCTACGAGCAGTACTTC
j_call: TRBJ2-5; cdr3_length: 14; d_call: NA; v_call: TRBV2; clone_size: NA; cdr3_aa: CASSDTDLKETQYF; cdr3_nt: TGTGCCAGCAGTGACACAGACCTCAAAGAGACCCAGTACTTC